This T cell receptor (beta chain) was found in a study of tumor and adjacent non-tumor tissue in lung cancer. CDR1 LGHNA and CDR2 YSLEER come from the germline V gene. V gave up 5 bases and J gave up 8 bases; unmatched junction bases: 8. The CDR3 is 14 amino acids. This clonotype was seen many times. No cell sorting was done before RNA was extracted from the tissue. TCRbeta libraries were built with three rounds of nested PCR, modified from ARM-PCR. TCRdb reprocessed the multiplex PCR reads via MiXCR and lists one record per CDR3 protein. The sample has about 110,000 distinct CDR3 sequences, about 75% seen once.

The chain recombines TRBV4-3 with TRBJ2-1, with 8 bases matching TRBD2. Sequenced: lung tumor tissue. This receptor was taken from a woman aged 55-70 years with non-small cell lung cancer. The DNA for the CDR3 is TGCGCCAGCAGCGTAACTAGCGGAGGTTATGAGCAGTTCTTC. It encodes CASSVTSGGYEQFF.